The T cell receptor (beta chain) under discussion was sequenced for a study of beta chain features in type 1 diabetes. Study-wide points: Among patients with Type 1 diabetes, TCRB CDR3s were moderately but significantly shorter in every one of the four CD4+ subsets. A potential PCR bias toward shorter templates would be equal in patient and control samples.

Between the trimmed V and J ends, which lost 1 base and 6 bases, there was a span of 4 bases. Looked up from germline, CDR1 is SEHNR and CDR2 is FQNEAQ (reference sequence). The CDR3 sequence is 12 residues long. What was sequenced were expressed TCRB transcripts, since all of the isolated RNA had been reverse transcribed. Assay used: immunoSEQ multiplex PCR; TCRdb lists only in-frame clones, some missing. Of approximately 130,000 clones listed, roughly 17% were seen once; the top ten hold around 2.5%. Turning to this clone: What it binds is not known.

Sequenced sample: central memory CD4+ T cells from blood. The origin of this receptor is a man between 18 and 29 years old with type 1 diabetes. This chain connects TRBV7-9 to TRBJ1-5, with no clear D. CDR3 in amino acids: CASSLERQPQHF. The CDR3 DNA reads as TGTGCCAGCAGCTTAGAACGTCAGCCCCAGCATTTT.